Below are 28 T cell receptor beta chains sequenced from a single sample in a study of CD8 T cells in ankylosing spondylitis. MiXCR was run by TCRdb on the 5' RACE reads, yielding one entry per CDR3 protein. The sample contains fewer than 250,000 distinct CDR3 sequences, roughly 26% of which appear only once. Specimen: blood, either unsorted or a sorted T cell fraction (not recorded which). The receptors were sampled from a male donor with ankylosing spondylitis or in good health (not recorded which).

This clonotype was found a few times. This chain connects TRBV5-1 to TRBJ2-2, with D possibly matching TRBD2 (5 bases). From germline, CDR1 is SGHRS and CDR2 YFSETQ. V was clipped by 0 bases and J by 5 bases, with 14 bases between them. This CDR3 contains 16 residues. CDR3 DNA sequence: TGCGCCAGCAGCTTGGTCGGGGTTGGAAAAACCGGGGAGCTGTTTTTT. Protein product: CASSLVGVGKTGELFF.

This clonotype was observed at least ten times. The genes are TRBV20-1 and TRBJ1-2; 9 bases fit TRBD1. The germline gives CDR1 DFQATT, CDR2 SNEGSKA (reference sequence). Unmatched junction bases numbered 10, after V lost 3 bases and J lost 8 bases. The CDR3 sequence is 14 residues long. CDR3 residues: CSARATGTGHGYTF. DNA of the CDR3: TGCAGTGCTAGGGCGACCGGGACAGGGCACGGCTACACCTTC.

A single count supports this clonotype. V and J are TRBV20-1 and TRBJ2-7, with 7 positions matching TRBD2. The CDR3 is made up of 16 amino acids. Trimming at V came to 0 bases and at J to 0 bases, leaving 8 bases not matched to a gene. Germline V gene lookup returns CDR1 DFQATT and CDR2 SNEGSKA (reference sequence). This CDR3 is CSARDVRRETSYEQYF. CDR3 bases: TGCAGTGCTAGAGATGTGAGGCGGGAGACCTCCTACGAGCAGTACTTC.

This clonotype was found many times. CDR3 bases: TGCAGCGTTGATCCGATAGCGGGAGTAGCTGAGCAGTTCTTC. It encodes CSVDPIAGVAEQFF. The chain employs TRBV29-1 and TRBJ2-1; 9 bases are a match to TRBD2. Unmatched junction bases numbered 9, after V lost 3 bases and J lost 9 bases. The germline CDR1 and CDR2 sequences are SQVTM and ANQGSEA. The CDR3 contains 14 residues.

In this sample, this clonotype turned up a few times. This rearrangement joins TRBV7-2 to TRBJ1-4, with D hard to call. Germline V lookup: CDR1 SGHTA, CDR2 FQGNSA. This CDR3 is 15 amino acids long. V lost 5 bases to trimming and J lost 2 bases, with 12 bases between them. The CDR3 nucleotides are TGTGCCAGCAGCGTTACGGGTCCCACTAATGAAAAACTGTTTTTT. This codes for CASSVTGPTNEKLFF.

The chain couples TRBV2 to TRBJ2-6; a possible D gene is TRBD1 (6 bases). CDR1 and CDR2 (germline): SNHLY, FYNNEI. CDR3 length: 17 residues. V gave up 6 bases and J gave up 0 bases, with 15 bases separating them. CDR3 protein: CASSLRTGLSGANVLTF. The CDR3 DNA reads TGTGCCAGCAGCCTGCGAACAGGGCTCTCTGGGGCCAACGTCCTGACTTTC.

This clonotype has more than one count but fewer than ten. V gene TRBV12-3 or TRBV12-4 combines with J gene TRBJ1-1; 7 bases line up with TRBD1. This CDR3 contains 13 residues. The junction had 3 bases not matched to a gene; V was cut back by 4 bases and J by 4 bases. CDR3 in DNA: TGTGCCAGCAGTTCGACAGGGCTCACTGAAGCTTTCTTT. It is translated as CASSSTGLTEAFF.

At least ten counts were recorded for this clonotype. The chain combines TRBV5-1 with TRBJ1-4; weak D call: TRBD1 (6 bases). V lost 2 bases and J lost 5, with 7 bases in between. Germline V lookup: CDR1 SGHRS, CDR2 YFSETQ. The CDR3 runs 13 residues. CDR3 residues: CASSFDRNEKLFF. CDR3 nucleotide sequence: TGCGCCAGCAGCTTCGACAGGAATGAAAAACTGTTTTTT. Full variable domain (remainder filled in from reference TRBV5-1 and TRBJ1-4): KAGVTQTPRYLIKTRGQQVTLSCSPISGHRSVSWYQQTPGQGLQFLFEYFSETQRNKGNFPGRFSGRQFSNSRSEMNVSTLELGDSALYLCASSFDRNEKLFFGSGTQLSVL.

The chain is built from TRBV6-1 and TRBJ2-3; perhaps TRBD2 as D (6 bases). The CDR3 extends over 13 amino acids. Germline V gives CDR1 MNHNS, CDR2 SASEGT. V gave up 8 bases and J gave up 0 bases, with 9 bases separating them. The CDR3 DNA reads as TGTGCCAGCTCGGGACTCAGCACAGATACGCAGTATTTT. Translated: CASSGLSTDTQYF.

In its sample, this clonotype was seen many times. This chain links TRBV6-5 with TRBJ2-7; TRBD2 matches at 11 bases. The CDR3 is 17 amino acids. Germline CDR1 reads MNHEY; CDR2 reads SVGAGI. V shed 4 bases and J 0 bases; nucleotides not matched to a gene: 8. The CDR3 loop reads CASSSPGLAASSYEQYF. The CDR3 DNA reads TGTGCCAGCAGTTCCCCGGGACTAGCGGCGAGCTCCTACGAGCAGTACTTC.

This clonotype appeared many times. The chain employs TRBV12-3 or TRBV12-4 and TRBJ1-1; D uncertain. This CDR3 has 13 residues. V lost 6 bases, J lost 1 base, and 9 bases lay in between. The CDR3 reads CASSMRRNTEAFF. Here the CDR3 DNA reads TGTGCCAGCAGCATGAGACGGAACACTGAAGCTTTCTTT.

The chain couples TRBV11-2 to TRBJ2-3; 10 bases line up with TRBD2. Per germline, CDR1 SGHAT and CDR2 FQNNGV. Trimming took 4 bases from V and 1 from J; bases not matched to a gene: 5. CDR3 length: 16 residues. This chain's CDR3 is CASSYDLAGGTDTQYF. The DNA for the CDR3 is TGTGCCAGCAGCTATGATCTAGCGGGAGGCACAGATACGCAGTATTTT.

The V call is TRBV10-3, the J call TRBJ1-1, with a tentative D call TRBD1 (6 bases). From germline, CDR1 is ENHRY and CDR2 SYGVKD. The ends were cut back, 7 bases at V and 6 bases at J, with 12 bases in the middle. The CDR3 has 12 amino acids. Written as DNA, the CDR3 is TGTGCCATCACCGGGGGACAATCTGAAGCTTTCTTT. Protein: CAITGGQSEAFF.

With regard to this clonotype: Given a much more abundant clone one base away, this may be a read error. The V and J genes are TRBV5-1 and TRBJ1-5; D uncertain. This CDR3 has 14 amino acids. In germline, CDR1 is SGHRS, CDR2 YFSETQ. For the CDR3, the DNA is TGCGCCAGCAGCTTGGACGGCCAGAATCGGCCCCAGCATTTT. This sequence encodes CASSLDGQNRPQHF.

This clonotype was seen more than once but under ten times. This chain joins TRBV7-2 and TRBJ2-6; 8 positions agree with TRBD2. Trimming cost V 1 base and J 11 bases; bases outside gene matches: 7. Per the germline V gene, CDR1 is SGHTA and CDR2 is FQGNSA. This CDR3 comprises 15 residues. The CDR3 DNA reads TGTGCCAGCAGCTTAGAAGGTCCGGGAGGGTACGTCCTGACTTTC. Protein product: CASSLEGPGGYVLTF.

This clonotype came up many times. The V and J genes are TRBV6-1 and TRBJ1-2; D gene unclear. The V gene's germline CDR1 is MNHNS and CDR2 SASEGT. The V end lost 6 bases, the J end lost 11 bases, and 19 bases lay between the germline ends. This CDR3 spans 13 amino acids. The CDR3 sequence: CASSPRAGDSYTF. DNA of the CDR3: TGTGCCAGCAGCCCCCGGGCTGGCGATAGTTACACCTTC.

This clonotype was observed many times. The V gene is TRBV29-1, the J gene TRBJ2-7; 9 positions agree with TRBD2. This CDR3 comprises 13 residues. Unmatched junction bases numbered 5, after V lost 6 bases and J lost 2 bases. In germline, CDR1 is SQVTM, CDR2 ANQGSEA. This CDR3 is CSVVLAGTYEQYF. CDR3 in DNA: TGCAGCGTCGTACTAGCGGGCACCTACGAGCAGTACTTC.

In this sample, this clonotype turned up many times. The chain has TRBV27 and TRBJ2-3; D may be TRBD2 (5 bases). Trimming removed 6 bases from V and 0 bases from J, with 16 bases in between. CDR3 length equals 16 residues. Germline CDR1 MNHEY, CDR2 SMNVEV (reference sequence). CDR3 sequence: CASSPYTGGSTDTQYF. The CDR3 nucleotides are TGTGCCAGCAGCCCCTATACCGGCGGGAGCACAGATACGCAGTATTTT.

This clonotype appeared many times. The chain links TRBV11-2 to TRBJ2-2; the D gene is possibly TRBD1 (5 bases). The CDR3 sequence is 14 residues long. CDR1 and CDR2 (germline): SGHAT, FQNNGV. V lost 1 base and J lost 5, with 8 bases in between. The CDR3 loop is CASSLAHRTGELFF. The CDR3 DNA sequence: TGTGCCAGCAGCTTAGCTCACAGGACCGGGGAGCTGTTTTTT.

The J gene is TRBJ2-2, the V gene TRBV20-1; D gene ambiguous. This CDR3 is built from 13 residues. Germline values: CDR1 DFQATT, CDR2 SNEGSKA (reference sequence). Trimming removed 1 base from V and 1 base from J, with 4 bases in between. The chain's CDR3 is CSARGLNTGELFF. CDR3 bases: TGCAGTGCTAGAGGGTTGAACACCGGGGAGCTGTTTTTT.

This clonotype has just a few counts. V and J are TRBV29-1 and TRBJ2-7; 8 bases agree with TRBD2. Germline V lookup: CDR1 SQVTM, CDR2 ANQGSEA. Trimming took 4 bases from V and 6 from J; bases not matched to a gene: 17. CDR3 length equals 16 residues. For the CDR3, the DNA is TGCAGCGTTGCGGGGCTAGCGGGCCTCGGCGAGATCGAGCAGTACTTC. Encoded protein: CSVAGLAGLGEIEQYF.

This clonotype was found a few times. The gene calls are TRBV20-1 and TRBJ2-3, with 13 bases fitting TRBD2. Germline trimming cut 5 bases from V and 2 bases from J; bases unmatched to any gene: 7. CDR1 is DFQATT and CDR2 is SNEGSKA in the germline V gene (reference sequence). CDR3 size: 16 residues. CDR3 nucleotide sequence: TGCAGTGCTTCAGGACTAGCGGGAGTCCTCACAGATACGCAGTATTTT. This gives the protein CSASGLAGVLTDTQYF.

The gene calls are TRBV20-1 and TRBJ2-7; 9 positions agree with TRBD1. V lost 3 bases, J lost 5 bases, and 5 bases stayed unmatched. This CDR3 spans 13 amino acids. CDR1 and CDR2 (germline): DFQATT, SNEGSKA (reference sequence). The DNA of the CDR3 is TGCAGTGCTAGTGACAGGGGGGCTGACGAGCAGTACTTC. Translated, it gives CSASDRGADEQYF.

This clonotype was seen just once. The gene calls are TRBV29-1 and TRBJ2-7, with a possible D match to TRBD2 (6 bases). The CDR3 is 12 amino acids. Looked up from germline, CDR1 is SQVTM and CDR2 is ANQGSEA. Trimming pared 5 bases from V and 5 bases from J, leaving 13 bases between. The CDR3 bases are TGCAGCGTTCGCGGGGCTCGGGACGAGCAGTACTTC. Translation: CSVRGARDEQYF.

At least ten counts were recorded for this clonotype. The chain links TRBV5-1 to TRBJ2-5; D remains unclear. The CDR3 is 14 residues long. Germline V gene lookup returns CDR1 SGHRS and CDR2 YFSETQ. With 3 bases removed from V and 0 bases from J, the gap between germline ends came to 9 bases. CDR3 bases: TGCGCCAGCAGCTCCCAACCGTACCAAGAGACCCAGTACTTC. Protein: CASSSQPYQETQYF.

This chain uses TRBV12-3 or TRBV12-4 with TRBJ2-7; TRBD2 matches 9 bases. V lost 7 bases and J lost 2; bases outside the gene matches: 3. The CDR3 runs 13 residues. CDR3 sequence reads: CASNAGGPYEQYF. DNA of the CDR3: TGTGCCAGCAATGCGGGAGGGCCCTACGAGCAGTACTTC.

With regard to this clonotype: One junction end disagrees with the germline gene, perhaps due to a read error. This chain connects TRBV3-1 to TRBJ2-1, with 9 nucleotides matching TRBD2. The CDR3 runs to 17 residues. CDR1 and CDR2 from the germline V gene are LGHDT and YNNKEL (reference sequence). CDR3 DNA sequence: TGTGCCACCAGCGCTGCCTCTATAAGCGGGGGGTACAATGAGCAGTTCTTC. Protein product: CATSAASISGGYNEQFF.

This clonotype was counted ten times or more. This chain uses TRBV20-1 with TRBJ1-1; tentatively, D is TRBD1 (6 bases). From germline, CDR1 is DFQATT and CDR2 SNEGSKA (reference sequence). This CDR3 is built from 13 residues. The V end was cut by 5 bases, the J end by 11 bases, with 21 bases between. CDR3 sequence (DNA): TGCAGTGCTTCCGGGACATCTACCCTGAGGGCTTTCTTT. It encodes CSASGTSTLRAFF.